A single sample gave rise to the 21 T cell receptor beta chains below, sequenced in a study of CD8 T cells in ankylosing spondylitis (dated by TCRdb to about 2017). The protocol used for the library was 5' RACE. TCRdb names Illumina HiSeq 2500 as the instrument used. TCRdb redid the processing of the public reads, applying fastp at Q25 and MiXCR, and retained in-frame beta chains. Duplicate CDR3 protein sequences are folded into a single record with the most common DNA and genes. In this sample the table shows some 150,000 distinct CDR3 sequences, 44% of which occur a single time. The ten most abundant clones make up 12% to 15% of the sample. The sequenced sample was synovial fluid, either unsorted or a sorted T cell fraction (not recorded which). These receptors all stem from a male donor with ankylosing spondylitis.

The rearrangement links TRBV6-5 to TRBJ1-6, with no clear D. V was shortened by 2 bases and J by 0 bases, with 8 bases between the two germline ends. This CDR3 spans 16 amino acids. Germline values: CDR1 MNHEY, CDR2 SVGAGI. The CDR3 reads CASSYLWISYNSPLHF. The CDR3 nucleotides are TGTGCCAGCAGTTACCTCTGGATCTCCTATAATTCACCCCTCCACTTT.

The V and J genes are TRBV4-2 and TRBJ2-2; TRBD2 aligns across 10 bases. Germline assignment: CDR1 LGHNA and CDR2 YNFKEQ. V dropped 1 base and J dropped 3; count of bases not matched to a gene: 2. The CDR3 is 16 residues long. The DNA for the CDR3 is TGTGCCAGCAGCCAAGGGACTAGCGGTTACACCGGGGAGCTGTTTTTT. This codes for CASSQGTSGYTGELFF.

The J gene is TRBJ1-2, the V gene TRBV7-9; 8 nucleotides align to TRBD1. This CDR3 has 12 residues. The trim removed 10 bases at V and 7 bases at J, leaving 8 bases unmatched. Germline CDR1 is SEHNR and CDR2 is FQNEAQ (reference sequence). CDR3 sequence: CATTQGAVGYTF. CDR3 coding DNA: TGTGCCACCACCCAGGGGGCGGTTGGCTACACCTTC. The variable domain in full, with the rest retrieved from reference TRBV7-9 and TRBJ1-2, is DTGVSQNPRHKITKRGQNVTFRCDPISEHNRLYWYRQTLGQGPEFLTYFQNEAQLEKSRLLSDRFSAERPKGSFSTLEIQRTEQGDSAMYLCATTQGAVGYTFGSGTRLTVV.

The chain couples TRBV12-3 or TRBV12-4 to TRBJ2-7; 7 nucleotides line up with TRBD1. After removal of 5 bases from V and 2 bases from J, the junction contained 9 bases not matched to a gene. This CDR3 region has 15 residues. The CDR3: CASSRSTGFPYEQYF. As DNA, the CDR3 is TGTGCCAGCAGTCGGTCGACAGGGTTTCCCTACGAGCAGTACTTC.

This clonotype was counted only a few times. DNA of the CDR3: TGTGCCAGCAGCCTAGTTGGACAGGGGCTCCACGATGAGCAGTTCTTC. It is translated as CASSLVGQGLHDEQFF. The V call is TRBV7-9, the J call TRBJ2-1; 9 bases match TRBD1. Germline-derived CDR1 and CDR2 are SEHNR and FQNEAQ (reference sequence). The CDR3 length is 16 residues. V lost 5 bases and J lost 8; bases outside the gene matches: 13.

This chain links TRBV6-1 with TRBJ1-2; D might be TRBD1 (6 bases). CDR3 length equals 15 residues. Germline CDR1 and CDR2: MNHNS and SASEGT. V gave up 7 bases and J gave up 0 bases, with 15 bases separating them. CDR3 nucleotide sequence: TGTGCCAGCACCGAGGGACACCGACCTAACTATGGCTACACCTTC. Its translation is CASTEGHRPNYGYTF.

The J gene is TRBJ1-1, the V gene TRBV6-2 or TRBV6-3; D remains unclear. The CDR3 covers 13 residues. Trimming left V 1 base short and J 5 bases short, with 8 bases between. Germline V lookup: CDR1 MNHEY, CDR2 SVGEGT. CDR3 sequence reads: CASSYFGETEAFF. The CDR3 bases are TGTGCCAGCAGTTACTTTGGGGAAACTGAAGCTTTCTTT.

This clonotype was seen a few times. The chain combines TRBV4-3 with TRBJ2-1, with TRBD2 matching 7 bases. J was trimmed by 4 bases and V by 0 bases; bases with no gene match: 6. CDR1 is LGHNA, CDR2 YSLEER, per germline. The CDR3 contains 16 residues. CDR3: CASSQDRGSGYNEQFF. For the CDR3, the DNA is TGCGCCAGCAGCCAAGATCGTGGTAGCGGGTACAATGAGCAGTTCTTC.

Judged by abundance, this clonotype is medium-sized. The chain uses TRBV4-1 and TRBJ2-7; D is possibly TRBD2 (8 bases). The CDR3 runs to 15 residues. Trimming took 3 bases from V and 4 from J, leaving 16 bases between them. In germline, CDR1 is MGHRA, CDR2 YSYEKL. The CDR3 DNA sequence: TGCGCCAGCAGCCACCCGGGAGGGGGCTATTACGAGCAGTACTTC. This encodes CASSHPGGGYYEQYF.

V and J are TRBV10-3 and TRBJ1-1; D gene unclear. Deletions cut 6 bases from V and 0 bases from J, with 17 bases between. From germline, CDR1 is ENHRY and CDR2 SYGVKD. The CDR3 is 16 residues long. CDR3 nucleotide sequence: TGTGCCATCAGGCCCGGACCTTTCTTAATGAACACTGAAGCTTTCTTT. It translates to CAIRPGPFLMNTEAFF.

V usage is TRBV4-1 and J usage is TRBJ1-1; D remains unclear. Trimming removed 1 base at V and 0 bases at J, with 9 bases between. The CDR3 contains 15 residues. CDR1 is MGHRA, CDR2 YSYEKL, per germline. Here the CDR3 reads CASSQGRQLNTEAFF. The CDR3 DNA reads TGCGCCAGCAGCCAAGGTAGGCAACTGAACACTGAAGCTTTCTTT.

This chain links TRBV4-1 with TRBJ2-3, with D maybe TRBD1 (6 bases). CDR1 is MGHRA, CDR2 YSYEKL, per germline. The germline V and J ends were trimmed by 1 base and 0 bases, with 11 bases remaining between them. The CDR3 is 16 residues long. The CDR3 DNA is TGCGCCAGCAGCCAAGTATGGGGGCCAAGCACAGATACGCAGTATTTT. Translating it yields CASSQVWGPSTDTQYF.

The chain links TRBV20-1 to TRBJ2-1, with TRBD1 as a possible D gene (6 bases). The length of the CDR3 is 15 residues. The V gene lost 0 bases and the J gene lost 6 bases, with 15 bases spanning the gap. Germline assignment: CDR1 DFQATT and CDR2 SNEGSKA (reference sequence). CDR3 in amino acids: CSARDGGQGINEQFF. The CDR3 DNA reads TGCAGTGCTAGAGACGGTGGTCAGGGGATCAATGAGCAGTTCTTC.

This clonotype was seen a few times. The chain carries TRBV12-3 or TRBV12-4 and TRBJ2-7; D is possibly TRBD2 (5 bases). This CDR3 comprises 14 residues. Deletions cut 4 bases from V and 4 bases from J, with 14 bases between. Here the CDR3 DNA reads TGTGCCAGCAGTTCTCTCATGAGGGTTTACGAGCAGTACTTC. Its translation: CASSSLMRVYEQYF.

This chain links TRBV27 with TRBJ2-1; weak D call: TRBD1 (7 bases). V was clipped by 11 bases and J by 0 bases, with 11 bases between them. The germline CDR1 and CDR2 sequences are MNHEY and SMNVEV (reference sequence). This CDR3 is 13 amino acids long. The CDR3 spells CAPEGASYNEQFF. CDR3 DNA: TGTGCCCCGGAGGGGGCCTCCTACAATGAGCAGTTCTTC.

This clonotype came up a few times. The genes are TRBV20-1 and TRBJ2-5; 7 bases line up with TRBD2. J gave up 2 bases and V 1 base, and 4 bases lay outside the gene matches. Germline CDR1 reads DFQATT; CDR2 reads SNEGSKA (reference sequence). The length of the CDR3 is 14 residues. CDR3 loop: CSARAWTSQETQYF. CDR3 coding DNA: TGCAGTGCTAGAGCCTGGACTAGTCAAGAGACCCAGTACTTC.

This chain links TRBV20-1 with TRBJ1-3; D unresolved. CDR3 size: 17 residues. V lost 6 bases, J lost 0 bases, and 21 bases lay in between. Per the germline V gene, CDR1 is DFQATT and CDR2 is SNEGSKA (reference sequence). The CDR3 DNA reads TGCAGTGCCACTCTACGAATAGGGCGCGCCTCTGGAAACACCATATATTTT. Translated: CSATLRIGRASGNTIYF.

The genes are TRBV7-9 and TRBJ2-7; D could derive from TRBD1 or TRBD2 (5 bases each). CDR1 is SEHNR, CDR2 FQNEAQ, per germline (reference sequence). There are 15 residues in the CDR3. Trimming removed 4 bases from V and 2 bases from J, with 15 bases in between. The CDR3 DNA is TGTGCCAGCAGCTCACCCGGGACCAGTACCTACGAGCAGTACTTC. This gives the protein CASSSPGTSTYEQYF.

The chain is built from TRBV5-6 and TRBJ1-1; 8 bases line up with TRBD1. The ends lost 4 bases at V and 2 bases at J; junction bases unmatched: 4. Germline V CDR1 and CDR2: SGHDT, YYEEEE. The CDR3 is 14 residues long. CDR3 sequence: CASSPTGVNTEAFF. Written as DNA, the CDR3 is TGTGCCAGCAGCCCGACAGGGGTTAACACTGAAGCTTTCTTT.

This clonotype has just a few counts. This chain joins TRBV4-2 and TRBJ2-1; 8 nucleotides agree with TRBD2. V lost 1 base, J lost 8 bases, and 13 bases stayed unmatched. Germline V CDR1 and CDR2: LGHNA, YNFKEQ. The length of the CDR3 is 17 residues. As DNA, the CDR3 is TGTGCCAGCAGCCAAGGGGTCCGCGGGGGGCCTTACGATGAGCAGTTCTTC. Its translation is CASSQGVRGGPYDEQFF.

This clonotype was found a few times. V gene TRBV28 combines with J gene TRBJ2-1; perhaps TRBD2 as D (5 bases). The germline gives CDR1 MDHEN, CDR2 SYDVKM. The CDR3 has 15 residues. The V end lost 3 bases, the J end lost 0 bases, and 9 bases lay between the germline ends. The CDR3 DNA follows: TGTGCCAGCAGTTTTCAAGGGAGCTCCTACAATGAGCAGTTCTTC. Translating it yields CASSFQGSSYNEQFF.